This paragraph covers one TCR beta chain sequence. Antigen: not known. The sample's time point: new active TB diagnosis, blood taken before or within 7 days of starting treatment. Patients were newly diagnosed, HIV-seronegative, and aged 18 or older. Each clinical donor contributed on average about 92,000 T cells from unsorted cryopreserved PBMC. The data are from a study of T cells in tuberculosis. Study outcomes and limitations: A GMM-specific repertoire classifier reached roughly 87% accuracy, AUROC 0.90. Cases with active tuberculosis were adults, while controls were adolescents.

The CDR3 sequence is 14 residues long. The V segment lost 4 bases and the J segment 7 bases; nucleotides outside the gene matches: 6. Germline lookup yields CDR1 SGHRS and CDR2 YFSETQ. Only in-frame clones appear in the TCRdb table, and some are missing; sequencing was by immunoSEQ multiplex PCR. The table lists tens of thousands of clones, around 90% of them singletons. The starting material was PBMCs, obtained at tuberculosis diagnosis. The rearrangement uses TRBV5-1 and TRBJ2-2, with 8 bases matching TRBD1. The sequence was collected from an adult with tuberculosis. The CDR3: CASSLRTGNGELFF. The DNA for the CDR3 is TGCGCCAGCAGCCTTAGGACAGGGAACGGGGAGCTGTTTTTT.